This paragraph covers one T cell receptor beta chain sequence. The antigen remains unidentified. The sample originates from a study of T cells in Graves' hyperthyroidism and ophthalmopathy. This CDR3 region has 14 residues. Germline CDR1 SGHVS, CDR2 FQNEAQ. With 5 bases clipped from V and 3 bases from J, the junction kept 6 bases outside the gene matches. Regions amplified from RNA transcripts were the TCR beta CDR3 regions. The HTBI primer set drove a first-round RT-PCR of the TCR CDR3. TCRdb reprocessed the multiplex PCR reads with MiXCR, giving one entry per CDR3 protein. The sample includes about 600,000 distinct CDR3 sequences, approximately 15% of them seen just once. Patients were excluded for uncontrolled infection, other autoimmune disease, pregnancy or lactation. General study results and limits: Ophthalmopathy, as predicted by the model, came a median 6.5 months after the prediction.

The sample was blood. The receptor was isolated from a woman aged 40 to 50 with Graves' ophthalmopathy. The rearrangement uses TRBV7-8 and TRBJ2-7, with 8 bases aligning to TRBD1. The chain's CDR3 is CASSLWTGNYEQYF. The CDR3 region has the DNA TGTGCCAGCAGCCTATGGACAGGGAACTACGAGCAGTACTTC.